Reported below is one T cell receptor (beta chain). Authors' analysis steps: How many nucleated cells were present was estimated from reference gene primer amplification. Some clones are missing from TCRdb's copy, which holds only in-frame ones; the method was immunoSEQ multiplex PCR. V, J and clone size derive from that table, while D and trimming were established from the DNA sequence. The sample lists around 130,000 clones, around 87% occurring once. This sample is part of a study of blood T cell repertoires in COVID-19. Looking at the study overall: Donors in the United States, Italy and Spain gave samples during acute or convalescent COVID-19. The cDNA or gDNA used as material had been derived from T cells, B-cell-depleted T cells, or PBMCs.

Germline assignment: CDR1 SNHLY and CDR2 FYNNEI. The CDR3 is 16 amino acids. V dropped 6 bases and J dropped 2 bases, with 20 bases sitting between them. The receptor was isolated from a woman aged 55-70 years with acute or convalescent COVID-19. The sample comprised peripheral blood. The chain carries TRBV2 and TRBJ2-7, with a weak D call TRBD1 (5 bases). CDR3 residues: CASSPQAVVGAYEQYV. The CDR3 nucleotides are TGTGCCAGCAGCCCCCAGGCCGTCGTAGGGGCCTACGAGCAGTACGTC.